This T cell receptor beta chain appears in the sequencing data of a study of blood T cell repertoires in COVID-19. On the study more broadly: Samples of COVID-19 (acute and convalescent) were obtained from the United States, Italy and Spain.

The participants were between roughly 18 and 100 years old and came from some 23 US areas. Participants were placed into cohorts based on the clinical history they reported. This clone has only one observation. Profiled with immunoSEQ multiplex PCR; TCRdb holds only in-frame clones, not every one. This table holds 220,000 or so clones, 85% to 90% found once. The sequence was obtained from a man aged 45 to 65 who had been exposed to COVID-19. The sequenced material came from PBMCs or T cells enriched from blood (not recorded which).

CDR3 DNA: TGTGCCAGCAGCACTAGCGGGGGGTCCTACAATGAGCAGTTCTTC. Its protein is CASSTSGGSYNEQFF. The gene calls are TRBV7-2 and TRBJ2-1, with 12 positions matching TRBD2. CDR1 and CDR2 from the germline V gene are SGHTA and FQGNSA. CDR3 size: 15 residues. V was pared by 5 bases and J by 1 base, with 0 bases of the junction left unmatched.